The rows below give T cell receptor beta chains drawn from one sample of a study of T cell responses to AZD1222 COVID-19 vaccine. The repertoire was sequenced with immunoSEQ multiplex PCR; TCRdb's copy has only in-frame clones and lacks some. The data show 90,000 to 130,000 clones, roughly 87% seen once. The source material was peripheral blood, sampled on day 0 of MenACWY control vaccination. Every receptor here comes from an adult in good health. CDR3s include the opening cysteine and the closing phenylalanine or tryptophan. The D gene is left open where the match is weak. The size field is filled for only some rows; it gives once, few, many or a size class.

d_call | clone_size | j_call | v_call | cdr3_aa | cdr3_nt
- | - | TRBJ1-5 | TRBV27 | CASSLRSNQPQHF | TGTGCCAGCAGTTTACGGAGCAATCAGCCCCAGCATTTT
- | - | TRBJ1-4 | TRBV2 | CASSEGGLPTNEKLFF | TGTGCCAGCAGTGAAGGAGGGCTACCAACTAATGAAAAACTGTTTTTT
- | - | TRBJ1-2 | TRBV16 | CASSRGGSPTNYGYTF | TGTGCCAGCAGCCGCGGGGGCAGTCCTACTAACTATGGCTACACCTTC
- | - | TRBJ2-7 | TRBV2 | CASRHRYISYEQYF | TGTGCCAGCAGGCATCGATACATTTCCTACGAGCAGTACTTC
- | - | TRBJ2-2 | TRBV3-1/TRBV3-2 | CASSQDKSSNTGELFF | TGTGCCAGCAGCCAAGATAAGAGCTCGAACACCGGGGAGCTGTTTTTT
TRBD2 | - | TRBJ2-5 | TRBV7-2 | CASTLRLAGAETQYF | TGTGCCAGCACCCTCAGACTAGCGGGGGCAGAGACCCAGTACTTC
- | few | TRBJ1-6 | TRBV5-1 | CASGILGPHNSPLHF | TGCGCCAGCGGGATACTAGGCCCTCATAATTCACCCCTCCACTTT
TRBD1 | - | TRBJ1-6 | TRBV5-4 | CASSHGTVDNSPLHF | TGTGCCAGCAGTCACGGGACAGTAGATAATTCACCCCTCCACTTT
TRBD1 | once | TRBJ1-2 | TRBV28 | CASSSGGTVYGYTF | TGTGCCAGCAGTTCGGGGGGGACAGTCTATGGCTACACCTTC
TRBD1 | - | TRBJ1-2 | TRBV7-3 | CASSPGGTAIYGYTF | TGTGCCAGCAGTCCGGGGGGGACAGCTATATATGGCTACACCTTC
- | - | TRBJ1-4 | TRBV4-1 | CASSQDPGYEKLFF | TGCGCCAGCAGCCAAGATCCCGGTTATGAAAAACTGTTTTTT
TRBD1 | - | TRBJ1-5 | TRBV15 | CATSRDRGQQPQHF | TGTGCCACCAGCAGAGACAGGGGGCAACAGCCCCAGCATTTT
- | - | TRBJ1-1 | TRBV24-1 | CATSVKQNTEAFF | TGTGCCACCAGTGTTAAGCAGAACACTGAAGCTTTCTTT
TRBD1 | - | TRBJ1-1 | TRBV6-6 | CASSLVQGEHGEAFF | TGTGCCAGCAGTTTAGTACAGGGGGAACATGGTGAAGCTTTCTTT
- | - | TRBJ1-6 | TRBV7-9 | CASSLLDNRVTLHF | TGTGCCAGCAGCTTGCTAGATAATAGGGTCACCCTCCACTTT
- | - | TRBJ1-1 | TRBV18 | CASSPEGPNTEAFF | TGTGCCAGCTCACCAGAAGGGCCGAACACTGAAGCTTTCTTT
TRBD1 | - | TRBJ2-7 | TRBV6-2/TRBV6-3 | CASRRTGTYEQYF | TGTGCCAGCCGCCGGACAGGGACCTACGAGCAGTACTTC
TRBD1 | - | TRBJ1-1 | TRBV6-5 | CASRRQGTEAFF | TGTGCCAGCAGAAGACAGGGAACTGAAGCTTTCTTT
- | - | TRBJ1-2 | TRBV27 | CASSLLVGAGEHYGYTF | TGTGCCAGCAGTTTATTGGTCGGTGCAGGGGAGCACTATGGCTACACCTTC
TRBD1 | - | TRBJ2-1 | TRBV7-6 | CASSLVVEMTGNQGEQFF | TGTGCCAGCAGCTTAGTTGTCGAAATGACAGGGAATCAGGGTGAGCAGTTCTTC
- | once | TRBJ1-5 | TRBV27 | CASSLKGNNQPQHF | TGTGCCAGCAGTTTAAAAGGGAACAATCAGCCCCAGCATTTT
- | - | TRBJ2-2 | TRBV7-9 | CASSLGGEAGELFF | TGTGCCAGCAGCTTAGGCGGGGAAGCCGGGGAGCTGTTTTTT
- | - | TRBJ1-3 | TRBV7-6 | CASSGTKEGSGNTIYF | TGTGCCAGCAGCGGTACAAAAGAGGGCTCTGGAAACACCATATATTTT
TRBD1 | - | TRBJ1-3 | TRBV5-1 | CASSPPGQGFSGNTIYF | TGCGCCAGCAGCCCCCCGGGACAGGGATTCTCTGGAAACACCATATATTTT
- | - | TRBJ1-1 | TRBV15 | CATSRYRLGNTEAFF | TGTGCCACCAGCAGATACCGGCTGGGGAACACTGAAGCTTTCTTT
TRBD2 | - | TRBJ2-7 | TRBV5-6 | CASSLFGSGVSYEQYF | TGTGCCAGCAGTCTCTTCGGTAGCGGGGTCTCCTACGAGCAGTACTTC
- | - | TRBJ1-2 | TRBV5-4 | CASSLETGYGYTF | TGTGCCAGCAGCTTGGAGACGGGCTATGGCTACACCTTC
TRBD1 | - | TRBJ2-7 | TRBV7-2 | CASRGDRGRNVPYEQYF | TGTGCCAGCCGAGGGGACAGGGGGCGCAATGTCCCCTACGAGCAGTACTTC
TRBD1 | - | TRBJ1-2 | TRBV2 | CASSELAGQGAGYTF | TGTGCCAGCAGTGAGTTAGCCGGACAGGGGGCTGGCTACACCTTC
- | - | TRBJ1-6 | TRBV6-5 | CASSYNRLNSPLHF | TGTGCCAGCAGTTACAACAGACTTAATTCACCCCTCCACTTT